What follows are 2 T cell receptor beta chains derived from one specimen sequenced in a study of blood T cell repertoires in COVID-19. Profiled with immunoSEQ multiplex PCR; TCRdb holds only in-frame clones, not every one. The sample holds about 100,000 clones, 80% seen once. Sequencing input: peripheral blood. The receptors were sampled from a human donor in a cohort sampled during active COVID-19.

This clone has only a few counts. This chain's CDR3 is CASLRGTSSGNTIYF. The CDR3 DNA reads TGTGCCAGCTTACGCGGCACCAGCTCTGGAAACACCATATATTTT. The gene calls are TRBV2 and TRBJ1-3; D not resolved. Germline-derived CDR1 and CDR2 are SNHLY and FYNNEI. This CDR3 is built from 15 residues. Trimming took 8 bases from V and 0 from J, leaving 14 bases between them.

In this sample, this clone turned up once. The V gene is TRBV28, the J gene TRBJ2-1, with 8 bases identical to TRBD2. This CDR3 comprises 16 residues. CDR1 MDHEN and CDR2 SYDVKM come from the germline V gene. Trimming removed 7 bases from V and 7 bases from J; junction bases left unmatched: 15. The CDR3 DNA reads as TGTGCCAGCACGGGGGGGTTTTGGGGACGGACTAATGAGCAGTTCTTC. Residues: CASTGGFWGRTNEQFF.